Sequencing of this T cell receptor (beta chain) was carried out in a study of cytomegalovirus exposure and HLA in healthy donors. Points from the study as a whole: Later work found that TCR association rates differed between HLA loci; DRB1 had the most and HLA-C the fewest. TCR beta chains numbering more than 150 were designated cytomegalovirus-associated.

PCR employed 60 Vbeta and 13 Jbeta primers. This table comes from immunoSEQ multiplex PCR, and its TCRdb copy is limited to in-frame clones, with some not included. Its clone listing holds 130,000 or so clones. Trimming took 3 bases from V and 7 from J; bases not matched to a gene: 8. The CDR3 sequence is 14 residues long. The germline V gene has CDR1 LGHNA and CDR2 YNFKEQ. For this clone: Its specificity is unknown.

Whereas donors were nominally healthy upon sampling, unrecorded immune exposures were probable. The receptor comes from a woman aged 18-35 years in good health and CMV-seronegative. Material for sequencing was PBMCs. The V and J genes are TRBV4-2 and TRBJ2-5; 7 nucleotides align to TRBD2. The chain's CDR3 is CASSHGGGSRTQYF. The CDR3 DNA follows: TGTGCCAGCAGCCACGGGGGAGGGTCGCGGACCCAGTACTTC.